Following are 8 T cell receptor beta chains from one sample sequenced in a study of T cell changes during pregnancy in multiple sclerosis. Using immunoSEQ multiplex PCR, the repertoire was profiled, and TCRdb retains in-frame clones only, with some absent. This table has 60,000 or so clones, 91% appearing once. The sample consisted of peripheral blood, taken before pregnancy. These receptor sequences come from a female donor with multiple sclerosis, enrolled in a pregnancy study.

This rearrangement joins TRBV30 to TRBJ1-5; the D is unclear. Trimming shortened V by 2 bases and J by 0 bases, and 5 bases separated the two germline ends. The CDR3 covers 13 residues. Germline V CDR1 and CDR2: GTSNPN, SVGIG (reference sequence). The CDR3 nucleotides are TGTGCCTGGAGTCTCGGTAGCAATCAGCCCCAGCATTTT. Translation gives CAWSLGSNQPQHF.

This chain joins TRBV7-3 and TRBJ2-7; D may be TRBD2 (7 bases). Germline CDR1 is SGHTA and CDR2 is FQGTGA. The CDR3 consists of 14 residues. V was trimmed by 1 base and J by 3 bases, leaving 10 bases between them. The CDR3 here is CASSLSGGGYEQYF. DNA for the CDR3: TGTGCCAGCAGCTTAAGCGGGGGCGGCTACGAGCAGTACTTC.

The V call is TRBV16, the J call TRBJ1-3, with TRBD1 as a possible D gene (5 bases). This CDR3 is 14 amino acids long. The V end was cut by 4 bases, the J end by 7 bases, with 14 bases between. The germline V gene encodes CDR1 KGHSY and CDR2 FQNENV. Written as DNA, the CDR3 is TGTGCCAGCAGCCTACCTCAGGAGGGGAACACCATATATTTT. Amino acids: CASSLPQEGNTIYF.

This clone is a singleton in its sample. The chain links TRBV5-5 to TRBJ2-5; TRBD2 matches at 7 bases. The length of the CDR3 is 17 residues. With 0 bases clipped from V and 4 bases from J, the junction kept 12 bases outside the gene matches. Looked up from germline, CDR1 is SGHKS and CDR2 is YYEKEE (reference sequence). CDR3 residues: CASSLGSGASGRETQYF. The DNA for the CDR3 is TGTGCCAGCAGCTTGGGGTCCGGGGCTAGCGGTCGAGAGACCCAGTACTTC.

The CDR3 DNA follows: TGTGCCAGCAGTGACTCCTCGGGGGAAACTGAGCAGTTCTTC. It encodes CASSDSSGETEQFF. The chain links TRBV6-4 to TRBJ2-1; tentative D call: TRBD2 (6 bases). The CDR3 sequence is 14 residues long. CDR1 is MRHNA and CDR2 is SNTAGT in the germline V gene. Trimming removed 0 bases at V and 9 bases at J, with 12 bases between.

V is TRBV9 and J is TRBJ2-5, with 12 bases that match TRBD2. The CDR3 covers 16 residues. Germline-derived CDR1 and CDR2 are SGDLS and YYNGEE. The V and J ends lost 3 bases and 7 bases, in that order; junction bases with no gene match: 10. The CDR3 sequence is CASSEGPSGGEGTQYF. Here the CDR3 DNA reads TGTGCCAGCAGCGAGGGGCCTAGCGGGGGGGAGGGGACCCAGTACTTC. Variable domain in full (rest from reference TRBV9 and TRBJ2-5): DSGVTQTPKHLITATGQRVTLRCSPRSGDLSVYWYQQSLDQGLQFLIQYYNGEERAKGNILERFSAQQFPDLHSELNLSSLELGDSALYFCASSEGPSGGEGTQYFGPGTRLLVL.

Written as DNA, the CDR3 is TGTGCCAGCAGCTTAGGGGATCGCAGGGGGCGAGGTCAGCCCCAGCATTTT. It is translated as CASSLGDRRGRGQPQHF. V usage is TRBV7-8 and J usage is TRBJ1-5; 8 bases match TRBD1. Losses at the gene ends were 1 base for V and 6 bases for J; bases not matched to a gene: 11. The germline V gene encodes CDR1 SGHVS and CDR2 FQNEAQ. CDR3 length: 17 amino acids.

This rearrangement joins TRBV9 to TRBJ2-2; TRBD1 agrees at 9 bases. V was pared by 3 bases and J by 6 bases, with 3 bases of the junction left unmatched. The CDR3 has 14 residues. Per germline, CDR1 SGDLS and CDR2 YYNGEE. The CDR3 DNA is TGTGCCAGCAGCGGGACAGGGGACCCCGGGGAGCTGTTTTTT. This encodes CASSGTGDPGELFF.